What follows is one T cell receptor (beta chain) and its context. The target antigen is unknown. Germline CDR1 reads SGHAT; CDR2 reads FQDESV (reference sequence). The CDR3 consists of 15 residues. Trimming pared 0 bases from V and 0 bases from J, leaving 9 bases between. This entry comes from a study of cytomegalovirus exposure and HLA in healthy donors. Study observations and caveats: Later findings reportedly placed an Asian-associated ancestry cluster below the approximately 620-donor mean for N-insertions.

Use of 60 Vbeta and 13 Jbeta primers characterized the PCR. The assay was immunoSEQ multiplex PCR, and TCRdb's table has in-frame clones only and misses some. The table includes 90,000 to 120,000 clones, approximately 79% detected once. The sequencing sample was made of PBMCs. The chain carries TRBV11-1 and TRBJ2-7; D is unclear. The receptor was derived from a woman in her thirties or forties in good health and CMV-seropositive. The CDR3 DNA sequence: TGTGCCAGCAGCTTAGCCCCAGGTAGCTCCTACGAGCAGTACTTC. It yields the protein CASSLAPGSSYEQYF. Variable domain in full (rest from reference TRBV11-1 and TRBJ2-7): EAEVAQSPRYKITEKSQAVAFWCDPISGHATLYWYRQILGQGPELLVQFQDESVVDDSQLPKDRFSAERLKGVDSTLKIQPAELGDSAMYLCASSLAPGSSYEQYFGPGTRLTVT.